The clone carrying this T cell receptor beta chain came up once. Ages ranged from roughly 18 to 100 years, with residence in 24 US areas. This sample was included in a study of blood T cell repertoires in COVID-19. The junction had 9 bases not matched to a gene; V was cut back by 4 bases and J by 9 bases. This CDR3 has 15 amino acids. Germline CDR1 and CDR2: MNHEY and SVGAGI. TCRdb's table, derived via immunoSEQ multiplex PCR, lists solely in-frame clones and lacks some. Of about 240,000 clones in the sample, roughly 90% are singletons; the top ten hold just over 2.5%. Specimen: PBMCs or T cells enriched from blood (not recorded which). This TCR derives from a woman aged 25-40 years with acute COVID-19. The chain recombines TRBV6-5 with TRBJ2-2; TRBD1 agrees at 9 bases. CDR3 DNA sequence: TGTGCCAGCAGTTTTCCCGGGACAGGGAAATGGGAGCTGTTTTTT. Translated, it gives CASSFPGTGKWELFF.